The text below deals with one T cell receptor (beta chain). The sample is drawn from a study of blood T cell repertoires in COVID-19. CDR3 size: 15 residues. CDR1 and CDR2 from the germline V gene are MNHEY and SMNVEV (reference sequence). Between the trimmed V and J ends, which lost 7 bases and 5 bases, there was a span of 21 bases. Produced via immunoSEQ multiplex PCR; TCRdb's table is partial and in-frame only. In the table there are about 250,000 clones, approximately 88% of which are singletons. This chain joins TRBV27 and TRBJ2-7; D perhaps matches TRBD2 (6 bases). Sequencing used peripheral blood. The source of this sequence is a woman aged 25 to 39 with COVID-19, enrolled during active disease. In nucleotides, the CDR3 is TGTGCCAGCAATCATCCACTAGCTCTCCTTCACGAGCAGTACTTC. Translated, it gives CASNHPLALLHEQYF.